Reported below is one T cell receptor (beta chain). Its recognized antigen is unknown. Base qualities are not provided; no much larger clone lies one nucleotide away. The data derive from a study of shared T cell receptors in the human thymus (dated by TCRdb to the early 2020s). In the study overall: The study examined how the human thymus generates shared, self-reactive T-cell receptor alpha chains.

The library was generated by the immunoSEQ multiplex PCR assay. Sourced from immuneACCESS, this table was stored by TCRdb with only in-frame sequences that have V and J called. A share of the clones is absent; for the studies checked, an unresolved V gene accounts for under half, and the remainder has no known explanation. The sample table lists roughly 660,000 clones, approximately 88% of them with a count of one. The ten largest clonotypes hold over 0.008% of the sample. For this chain, trimming is 4 bases at the V end and 5 bases at the J end, and the number of junction bases without a gene match is 0. The germline V gene encodes CDR1 LGHNA and CDR2 YNFKEQ. The CDR3, from cysteine to phenylalanine, totals 14 residues. The kept DNA is CDR3 alone, 42 bases in frame from the first base. These data also formed part of another study, on human thymus T cells. That second report states: The donors were immunologically healthy infants in Finland who had open corrective cardiac surgery for congenital heart defects. Thymus tissue was obtained as surgical resects removed during corrective cardiac surgery. V and J gene segment usage appeared biased in both thymic and peripheral blood repertoires. The related research reported highly overlapping thymic TCR repertoires among unrelated individuals. The study used eight infant thymus samples plus four related peripheral blood samples to characterize TCR alpha and beta repertoires. Donor ages ranging from about 6 to 250 days were recorded, and a handful of male and two female infants were included in the cohort. Thymocytes were released mechanically from tissue and stored at -70 °C as pellets of roughly 8.5-32 million cells. A QIAsymphony instrument was used to extract genomic DNA from frozen cell pellets. The immunoSEQ multiplex PCR assay was used to amplify the TCRB and TCRAD loci from a standardized quantity of quality-controlled genomic DNA. The amplicons spanned the V(D)J region and were long enough to cover the CDR3 and allow V and J genes to be identified. The commercial immunoSEQ service was used to sequence amplicons on an Illumina platform. Primer bias and sequencing errors were corrected as previously described, and TCRAD and TCRB were defined on the basis of the IMGT database. immunoSEQ Analyzer 3.0 and VDJTools were used for repertoire analysis, which covered basic statistics, V/J segment usage, diversity estimates, rarefaction and pairwise overlap. To estimate diversity, the Chao1, ChaoE, Efron-Thisted, Shannon and inverse Simpson indices were applied, and diversity was also estimated on datasets down-sampled to the smallest sample. Repertoire overlap used strict matching of CDR3 nucleotide sequence, V gene and J gene, with Jaccard-based multidimensional scaling clustering. Thymus samples yielded on average around 810,000 unique TCRB clonotypes, compared with around 79,000 from blood samples.

What was sequenced was thymocytes. This receptor was obtained from a boy under two years old with a congenital heart defect. Donor details come from another sample of the same person, matched by shared clones. The rearranged chain carries TRBV4-2 and TRBJ2-3, with 13 junctional bases fitting TRBD2. The DNA sequence reads TGTGCCAGCAGCCGACTAGCGGGGGGAGATACGCAGTATTTT. This sequence encodes CASSRLAGGDTQYF.